Each of the 30 T cell receptor beta chains below was sequenced from the same sample in a study of T cells in Graves' hyperthyroidism and ophthalmopathy. Amplification of TCR beta CDR3 regions used RNA as the template. The HTBI primer set served for first-round RT-PCR of the TCR CDR3. TCRdb passed the multiplex PCR reads through MiXCR, listing each CDR3 protein once. The sample records approximately 260,000 distinct CDR3 sequences, 12% to 15% being singletons. The sample was blood. These receptors were obtained from a woman aged 50 to 60 with Graves' hyperthyroidism that later progressed to Graves' ophthalmopathy.

This chain uses TRBV19 with TRBJ2-1; TRBD1 might be the D (6 bases). Deletions cut 8 bases from V and 0 bases from J, with 17 bases between. This CDR3 has 16 residues. CDR1 LNHDA and CDR2 SQIVND come from the germline V gene (reference sequence). The CDR3 DNA is TGTGCCAGTGGCGCCGACAGGCCGAGCTCCTACAATGAGCAGTTCTTC. This encodes CASGADRPSSYNEQFF.

The rearrangement links TRBV11-2 to TRBJ1-3; D uncertain. Germline CDR1 is SGHAT and CDR2 is FQNNGV. CDR3 length: 15 residues. The ends were cut back, 0 bases at V and 0 bases at J, with 6 bases in the middle. Written as DNA, the CDR3 is TGTGCCAGCAGCTTAGAGTATTTCTCTGGAAACACCATATATTTT. This sequence encodes CASSLEYFSGNTIYF.

This clonotype has ten or more counts. This chain connects TRBV7-8 to TRBJ1-2; 8 nucleotides match TRBD1. This CDR3 region has 15 residues. In germline, CDR1 is SGHVS, CDR2 FQNEAQ. V lost 5 bases, J lost 0 bases, and 5 bases stayed unmatched. Written as DNA, the CDR3 is TGTGCCAGCAGCCAAGGGACAGGCCCTAACTATGGCTACACCTTC. This codes for CASSQGTGPNYGYTF.

At least ten counts were recorded for this clonotype. V gene TRBV7-3 combines with J gene TRBJ2-2; 10 bases are a match to TRBD2. V was clipped by 6 bases and J by 6 bases; unmatched bases: 7. This CDR3 spans 15 amino acids. Germline CDR1 is SGHTA and CDR2 is FQGTGA. CDR3: CASSYLAGEAGELFF. The CDR3 coding sequence is TGTGCCAGCAGTTATCTAGCGGGAGAGGCCGGGGAGCTGTTTTTT.

The chain joins TRBV9 to TRBJ1-2, with D tentatively TRBD1 (5 bases). Germline CDR1 and CDR2: SGDLS and YYNGEE. This CDR3 region has 16 residues. Deletions cut 4 bases from V and 4 bases from J, with 20 bases between. The CDR3 bases are TGTGCCAGCAGCCATCGAGGAGGTTGGGACGGCTATGGCTACACCTTC. Protein sequence: CASSHRGGWDGYGYTF.

The J gene is TRBJ2-7, the V gene TRBV5-8, with TRBD1 matching 12 bases. The CDR3 contains 15 residues. V gave up 4 bases and J gave up 5 bases; unmatched junction bases: 7. The germline V gene has CDR1 SGHTS and CDR2 YDEGEE. The CDR3 DNA follows: TGTGCCAGCAGCCCCGCCGGGACAGGGGGCGACGAGCAGTACTTC. Amino acid sequence: CASSPAGTGGDEQYF.

This clonotype was found many times. This chain joins TRBV28 and TRBJ1-3; D gene ambiguous. There are 17 residues in the CDR3. Per the germline V gene, CDR1 is MDHEN and CDR2 is SYDVKM. Trimming shortened V by 5 bases and J by 4 bases, and 21 bases separated the two germline ends. This CDR3 reads CASSPPRYHLVGNTIYF. The CDR3 DNA sequence: TGTGCCAGCAGTCCCCCCAGATACCACTTAGTCGGAAACACCATATATTTT.

This sequence joins TRBV13 and TRBJ2-1; TRBD2 matches at 7 bases. CDR1 is PRHDT and CDR2 is FYEKMQ in the germline V gene (reference sequence). CDR3 length: 13 residues. The ends lost 5 bases at V and 8 bases at J; junction bases unmatched: 6. The CDR3 nucleotides are TGTGCCAGCAGCGCCGGACTAGTCGATGAGCAGTTCTTC. Amino acid sequence: CASSAGLVDEQFF.

V and J are TRBV5-1 and TRBJ2-1; no clear D. Germline V CDR1 and CDR2: SGHRS, YFSETQ. This CDR3 is built from 16 residues. V dropped 0 bases and J dropped 0 bases, with 10 bases sitting between them. This CDR3 is CASSLALGSSYNEQFF. CDR3 DNA: TGCGCCAGCAGCTTGGCCTTAGGAAGCTCCTACAATGAGCAGTTCTTC.

This clonotype was recorded at least ten times. J is TRBJ2-7 and V is TRBV6-1, with 8 bases fitting TRBD1. There are 14 residues in the CDR3. J lost 2 bases, V lost 8 bases, and 8 bases had no gene match. Looked up from germline, CDR1 is MNHNS and CDR2 is SASEGT. This chain's CDR3 is CASLDRGRTYEQYF. DNA of the CDR3: TGTGCCAGCCTCGACAGGGGACGAACCTACGAGCAGTACTTC.

In its sample, this clonotype was seen a few times. V gene TRBV25-1 combines with J gene TRBJ1-4; D is unclear. Germline CDR1 reads MGHDK; CDR2 reads SYGVNS. The CDR3 runs to 13 residues. The ends were cut back, 8 bases at V and 0 bases at J, with 7 bases in the middle. CDR3 DNA: TGTGCCAGCCACTTTGCAACTAATGAAAAACTGTTTTTT. This codes for CASHFATNEKLFF.

This clonotype occurred many times. J is TRBJ2-2 and V is TRBV28; 9 nucleotides agree with TRBD1. V was clipped by 5 bases and J by 1 base; unmatched bases: 5. The CDR3 totals 16 residues. The germline gives CDR1 MDHEN, CDR2 SYDVKM. In DNA form, the CDR3 reads TGTGCCAGCAGTCGGGACAGGGCGGGGAACACCGGGGAGCTGTTTTTT. This sequence encodes CASSRDRAGNTGELFF.

This clonotype has a count of ten or more. The chain uses TRBV6-2 or TRBV6-3 and TRBJ1-2; D remains ambiguous. This CDR3 is 13 amino acids long. V gave up 0 bases and J gave up 4 bases, with 6 bases separating them. The germline V gene encodes CDR1 MNHEY and CDR2 SVGEGT. The CDR3, as DNA: TGTGCCAGCAGTTACTCTGGCAGCTATGGCTACACCTTC. Its protein product is CASSYSGSYGYTF.

The CDR3 loop reads CASSYSGGRTEAFF. The CDR3 DNA is TGTGCCAGCAGTTACTCGGGAGGTAGAACCGAAGCTTTCTTT. The J gene is TRBJ1-1, the V gene TRBV6-6; no definite D call. With 0 bases removed from V and 8 bases from J, the gap between germline ends came to 13 bases. Germline CDR1 MNHNY, CDR2 SVGAGI (reference sequence). This CDR3 is 14 amino acids long.

This clonotype was seen ten or more times. J is TRBJ2-5 and V is TRBV10-3; 12 positions match TRBD2. Germline assignment: CDR1 ENHRY and CDR2 SYGVKD. V shed 8 bases, J shed 2 bases, and the junction held 0 bases outside the gene matches. The CDR3 loop spans 13 amino acids. The CDR3 spells CAIGTSGQETQYF. As DNA, the CDR3 is TGTGCCATCGGGACTAGCGGGCAAGAGACCCAGTACTTC.

This clonotype has only a few counts. The chain joins TRBV7-3 to TRBJ2-3; weak D call: TRBD2 (6 bases). The V end lost 1 base, the J end lost 2 bases, and 10 bases lay between the germline ends. Germline V gene sequence: CDR1 SGHTA, CDR2 FQGTGA. CDR3 size: 15 residues. The CDR3, as DNA: TGTGCCAGCAGCTTAATAGGAGGGGACACAGATACGCAGTATTTT. Amino acids: CASSLIGGDTDTQYF.

This clonotype was found a few times. This sequence joins TRBV9 and TRBJ2-5; 9 nucleotides match TRBD2. Trimming removed 0 bases from V and 1 base from J; junction bases left unmatched: 7. There are 17 residues in the CDR3. Germline CDR1 is SGDLS and CDR2 is YYNGEE. The CDR3 is CASSVASTSGLQETQYF. CDR3 bases: TGTGCCAGCAGCGTAGCGTCGACTAGCGGCCTCCAAGAGACCCAGTACTTC.

Many counts were recorded for this clonotype. The genes are TRBV3-1 and TRBJ1-1; 8 positions agree with TRBD1. Germline V gives CDR1 LGHDT, CDR2 YNNKEL (reference sequence). Losses at the gene ends were 2 bases for V and 6 bases for J; bases not matched to a gene: 2. CDR3 length: 13 amino acids. The DNA for the CDR3 is TGTGCCAGCAGCCAACAGGGGGCATCTGAAGCTTTCTTT. It specifies CASSQQGASEAFF.

This clonotype was observed at least ten times. The chain uses TRBV27 and TRBJ2-5; D not resolved. The CDR3 is 13 amino acids. The ends were cut back, 11 bases at V and 4 bases at J, with 17 bases in the middle. CDR1 is MNHEY, CDR2 SMNVEV, per germline (reference sequence). The CDR3 is CAASKVVGETQYF. The CDR3 DNA sequence: TGTGCCGCCAGCAAGGTAGTTGGAGAGACCCAGTACTTC.

This clonotype was seen a few times. The chain combines TRBV7-3 with TRBJ1-2; D is perhaps TRBD1 (5 bases). The CDR3 is made up of 13 amino acids. Germline V gene lookup returns CDR1 SGHTA and CDR2 FQGTGA. V was trimmed by 5 bases and J by 8 bases, leaving 15 bases between them. The CDR3 region is CASSPWRGGGYTF. DNA of the CDR3: TGTGCCAGCAGCCCGTGGAGGGGAGGAGGCTACACCTTC.

This clonotype was counted once. V is TRBV7-9 and J is TRBJ1-1; D not resolved. From germline, CDR1 is SEHNR and CDR2 FQNEAQ (reference sequence). Deletions cut 8 bases from V and 11 bases from J, with 18 bases between. The CDR3 runs to 12 residues. CDR3 DNA sequence: TGTGCCAGCTGTACTAGCCGTTGGGAGGCTTTCTTT. Protein product: CASCTSRWEAFF.

This clonotype was recorded at least ten times. The DNA of the CDR3 is TGTGCCAGCAGCCCGGGACAGGGGGCGGGTCAGCCCCAGCATTTT. Encoded protein: CASSPGQGAGQPQHF. The chain employs TRBV7-8 and TRBJ1-5, with TRBD1 matching 12 bases. J was trimmed by 6 bases and V by 5 bases; bases with no gene match: 5. Germline CDR1 SGHVS, CDR2 FQNEAQ. This CDR3 has 15 amino acids.

This clonotype was detected many times. CDR3 in amino acids: CAISGSGTSGSVEQFF. The CDR3, as DNA: TGTGCCATCAGTGGATCCGGGACTAGCGGGAGTGTTGAGCAGTTCTTC. The chain recombines TRBV10-3 with TRBJ2-1; TRBD2 aligns across 14 bases. The CDR3 sequence is 16 residues long. V was clipped by 4 bases and J by 9 bases; unmatched bases: 8. Germline V gives CDR1 ENHRY, CDR2 SYGVKD.

The CDR3, as DNA: TGTGCCAGTAGTACCGGGACTAGTTCCGCAGATACGCAGTATTTT. Encoded protein: CASSTGTSSADTQYF. V is TRBV19 and J is TRBJ2-3; 8 bases map to TRBD2. Trimming at V came to 4 bases and at J to 4 bases, leaving 7 bases not matched to a gene. The CDR3 consists of 15 residues. Germline CDR1 LNHDA, CDR2 SQIVND (reference sequence).

This chain connects TRBV18 to TRBJ1-1; 10 nucleotides line up with TRBD1. Germline values: CDR1 KGHSH, CDR2 LQKENI. The junction had 6 bases not matched to a gene; V was cut back by 1 base and J by 4 bases. The length of the CDR3 is 16 residues. The CDR3 loop is CASSPRRTGGFTEAFF. CDR3 bases: TGTGCCAGCTCACCACGCAGGACAGGGGGATTCACTGAAGCTTTCTTT. Full variable domain (missing parts from reference TRBV18 and TRBJ1-1): NAGVMQNPRHLVRRRGQEARLRCSPMKGHSHVYWYRQLPEEGLKFMVYLQKENIIDESGMPKERFSAEFPKEGPSILRIQQVVRGDSAAYFCASSPRRTGGFTEAFFGQGTRLTVV.

This clonotype was detected many times. The V call is TRBV11-3, the J call TRBJ2-1; 9 positions agree with TRBD1. Germline V gene data show CDR1 as SGHNT and CDR2 as YENEEA. The trim removed 4 bases at V and 7 bases at J, leaving 5 bases unmatched. This CDR3 has 14 residues. The CDR3, as DNA: TGTGCCAGCAGCTACGGGACAGGGAGGAATGAGCAGTTCTTC. Translation: CASSYGTGRNEQFF.

In its sample, this clonotype was seen a few times. The chain recombines TRBV24-1 with TRBJ2-2; 11 positions match TRBD1. The V and J ends lost 6 bases and 5 bases, in that order; junction bases with no gene match: 4. The germline gives CDR1 KGHDR, CDR2 SFDVKD. The CDR3 covers 15 residues. The CDR3 DNA is TGTGCCACCAGTTTAGGACAGGGGGCGACCGGGGAGCTGTTTTTT. This translates into CATSLGQGATGELFF.

This clonotype was detected ten times or more. V is TRBV29-1 and J is TRBJ1-2; a possible D gene is TRBD1 (6 bases). Looked up from germline, CDR1 is SQVTM and CDR2 is ANQGSEA. CDR3 length: 14 residues. V shed 3 bases and J shed 6 bases, with 17 bases lying between them. CDR3 nucleotides: TGCAGCGTTGATTTTTGGGGGCCTAATGATGGCTACACCTTC. Its translation is CSVDFWGPNDGYTF.

J is TRBJ1-5 and V is TRBV6-1; D not certain. The ends were cut back, 6 bases at V and 2 bases at J, with 14 bases in the middle. Germline values: CDR1 MNHNS, CDR2 SASEGT. The CDR3 sequence is 15 residues long. CDR3 amino acids: CASRRLERGNQPQHF. Here the CDR3 DNA reads TGTGCCAGCAGACGGCTTGAGCGCGGCAATCAGCCCCAGCATTTT.

There are many counts of this clonotype. CDR3 loop: CASATGINNEQFF. DNA for the CDR3: TGTGCCAGCGCGACAGGGATAAACAATGAGCAGTTCTTC. The gene calls are TRBV6-1 and TRBJ2-1, with 7 positions matching TRBD1. The V and J ends lost 8 bases and 5 bases, in that order; junction bases with no gene match: 6. The CDR3 contains 13 residues. Germline V gives CDR1 MNHNS, CDR2 SASEGT.